The 29 T cell receptor beta chains below all came from one sample that was sequenced in a study of blood T cell repertoires in COVID-19. TCRdb's copy holds only in-frame clones and misses some; the assay was immunoSEQ multiplex PCR. In the table there are about 76,000 clones, about 88% of which are singletons. Material: peripheral blood. These receptors originate from a man aged 60 to 75 with COVID-19, enrolled during active disease.

The J gene is TRBJ1-1, the V gene TRBV5-1; 12 nucleotides line up with TRBD1. This CDR3 has 17 amino acids. V dropped 0 bases and J dropped 5; count of bases not matched to a gene: 8. The germline V gene has CDR1 SGHRS and CDR2 YFSETQ. The CDR3 DNA is TGCGCCAGCAGCTTGGCCTCGGGACAGGGGGCTTGGACTGAAGCTTTCTTT. Encoded protein: CASSLASGQGAWTEAFF. Based on the CDR3 plus reference TRBV5-1 and TRBJ1-1, the full variable domain is KAGVTQTPRYLIKTRGQQVTLSCSPISGHRSVSWYQQTPGQGLQFLFEYFSETQRNKGNFPGRFSGRQFSNSRSEMNVSTLELGDSALYLCASSLASGQGAWTEAFFGQGTRLTVV.

CDR3 residues: CASSPWDRVRTQYF. CDR3 nucleotide sequence: TGTGCCAGCAGTCCCTGGGACAGGGTTCGGACCCAGTACTTC. The V call is TRBV28, the J call TRBJ2-5; TRBD1 matches at 9 bases. V lost 5 bases and J lost 7; bases outside the gene matches: 8. Germline values: CDR1 MDHEN, CDR2 SYDVKM. The CDR3 extends over 14 amino acids.

The V and J genes are TRBV29-1 and TRBJ1-2; D perhaps matches TRBD1 (5 bases). CDR3 length: 12 residues. Germline V gene lookup returns CDR1 SQVTM and CDR2 ANQGSEA. Trimming took 2 bases from V and 12 from J, leaving 16 bases between them. The CDR3 DNA follows: TGCAGCGTTGAAAAGGCCGGGGGGGAACACACCTTC. Translating it yields CSVEKAGGEHTF.

The V gene is TRBV3-1 (or the pseudogene TRBV3-2), the J gene TRBJ1-1, with 8 bases aligning to TRBD1. V was pared by 4 bases and J by 1 base, with 5 bases of the junction left unmatched. There are 15 residues in the CDR3. Germline V gives CDR1 LGHDT, CDR2 YNNKEL (reference sequence). CDR3 protein: CASSPHDRGNTEAFF. The DNA for the CDR3 is TGTGCCAGCAGCCCCCACGACAGGGGGAACACTGAAGCTTTCTTT.

This chain uses TRBV4-1 with TRBJ1-5; perhaps TRBD1 as D (5 bases). Germline CDR1 is MGHRA and CDR2 is YSYEKL. V was clipped by 5 bases and J by 1 base, with 9 bases between them. The CDR3 consists of 14 residues. This CDR3 is CASSYRQSNQPQHF. In nucleotides, the CDR3 is TGCGCCAGCAGCTACCGACAGAGCAATCAGCCCCAGCATTTT.

The rearrangement links TRBV28 to TRBJ1-1; 7 bases agree with TRBD1. The CDR3 has 14 amino acids. The trim removed 5 bases at V and 4 bases at J, leaving 7 bases unmatched. Germline CDR1 MDHEN, CDR2 SYDVKM. The CDR3 region has the DNA TGTGCCAGCAGTGGAGGACAGGTAATCACTGAAGCTTTCTTT. It codes for CASSGGQVITEAFF.

The genes are TRBV5-1 and TRBJ1-3, with 8 bases lining up with TRBD1. Germline V gene sequence: CDR1 SGHRS, CDR2 YFSETQ. This CDR3 comprises 15 residues. The V gene end was trimmed by 1 base and the J gene end by 2 bases; junction bases not matched to a gene: 2. CDR3 in DNA: TGCGCCAGCAGCTTGCAGGGGGCGGCTGGAAACACCATATATTTT. Encoded protein: CASSLQGAAGNTIYF.

The rearrangement links TRBV12-5 to TRBJ2-6, with unresolved D. Germline CDR1 reads LGHNT; CDR2 reads FRNRAP. The CDR3 spans 15 residues. Trimming stripped 0 bases from V and 0 bases from J, with 3 bases between. In DNA form, the CDR3 reads TGTGCTAGTGGTTTGGTCCTCTCTGGGGCCAACGTCCTGACTTTC. Translation gives CASGLVLSGANVLTF.

The chain links TRBV20-1 to TRBJ2-3, with 10 positions matching TRBD1. CDR3 size: 11 residues. The germline CDR1 and CDR2 sequences are DFQATT and SNEGSKA (reference sequence). Germline trimming cut 3 bases from V and 14 bases from J; bases unmatched to any gene: 5. The CDR3: CSASGDRGSYF. The CDR3 coding sequence is TGCAGTGCTAGTGGGGACAGGGGTTCGTATTTT.

The J gene is TRBJ1-2, the V gene TRBV12-3 or TRBV12-4, with 8 bases lining up with TRBD1. The CDR3 totals 13 residues. The junction had 3 bases not matched to a gene; V was cut back by 6 bases and J by 3 bases. This CDR3 reads CASSPQGDYGYTF. The CDR3 nucleotides read TGTGCCAGCAGCCCACAGGGGGACTATGGCTACACCTTC.

The chain uses TRBV5-1 and TRBJ2-5, with 7 bases matching TRBD1. The V segment lost 4 bases and the J segment 4 bases; nucleotides outside the gene matches: 13. The CDR3 is 16 residues long. From germline, CDR1 is SGHRS and CDR2 YFSETQ. CDR3 in DNA: TGCGCCAGCAGCCCGGGACAGATATCCGGGCTAGAGACCCAGTACTTC. Translated, it gives CASSPGQISGLETQYF.

The chain links TRBV2 to TRBJ2-7; 9 bases align to TRBD1. The CDR3 spans 14 residues. Germline V gene lookup returns CDR1 SNHLY and CDR2 FYNNEI. V lost 8 bases, J lost 5 bases, and 10 bases stayed unmatched. The DNA of the CDR3 is TGTGCCAGCGGCCGGGACAGGGACATCCACGAGCAGTACTTC. It specifies CASGRDRDIHEQYF.

V is TRBV6-6 and J is TRBJ2-2; TRBD1 agrees at 7 bases. Germline V gene sequence: CDR1 MNHNY, CDR2 SVGAGI (reference sequence). CDR3 length equals 16 residues. V shed 5 bases and J 1 base; nucleotides not matched to a gene: 7. The CDR3 DNA is TGTGCCAGCAGTGGTACCGGGACAGAGAACACCGGGGAGCTGTTTTTT. Residues: CASSGTGTENTGELFF.

V is TRBV7-9 and J is TRBJ2-3; TRBD2 matches 9 bases. V shed 1 base and J 2 bases; nucleotides not matched to a gene: 10. The CDR3 is 18 amino acids. Germline-derived CDR1 and CDR2 are SEHNR and FQNEAQ (reference sequence). The chain's CDR3 is CASSLGWVSGRHTDTQYF. The CDR3 DNA reads TGTGCCAGCAGCTTAGGATGGGTAAGCGGGAGGCACACAGATACGCAGTATTTT.

The gene calls are TRBV21-1 and TRBJ1-5. TRBV21-1 is given as a pseudogene. The CDR3 is 10 amino acids. CDR3 bases: TGTGCCAGCAGCCTTCAGCCCCAGCATTTT. It is translated as CASSLQPQHF.

V usage is TRBV10-1 and J usage is TRBJ1-2, with 7 bases aligning to TRBD1. Germline V CDR1 and CDR2: WNHNN, SYGVQD (reference sequence). V lost 3 bases and J lost 3; bases outside the gene matches: 1. CDR3 length: 13 amino acids. In DNA, the CDR3 is TGCGCCAGCAGTGACAGGGGGGACTATGGCTACACCTTC. Amino acids: CASSDRGDYGYTF.

V gene TRBV6-6 combines with J gene TRBJ1-1, with D perhaps TRBD1 (5 bases). Germline V CDR1 and CDR2: MNHNY, SVGAGI (reference sequence). The CDR3 is 18 residues long. Trimming removed 5 bases at V and 5 bases at J, with 27 bases between. Here the CDR3 reads CASSPQGRDSNKGTEAFF. CDR3 coding DNA: TGTGCCAGCAGTCCCCAAGGCAGGGACTCCAATAAGGGGACTGAAGCTTTCTTT.

Of note for this clone: Additional DNA sequences in this sample encode the identical CDR3. The rearrangement links TRBV30 to TRBJ1-6; possible D gene TRBD1, 6 bases. The ends were cut back, 2 bases at V and 8 bases at J, with 13 bases in the middle. This CDR3 spans 14 amino acids. In germline, CDR1 is GTSNPN, CDR2 SVGIG (reference sequence). The CDR3 protein is CAWSLRGGDSPLHF. Here the CDR3 DNA reads TGTGCCTGGAGTTTGAGGGGGGGCGATTCACCCCTCCACTTT.

This clone was recorded once. V and J are TRBV28 and TRBJ2-3; TRBD1 matches at 7 bases. CDR1 and CDR2 (germline): MDHEN, SYDVKM. With V trimmed by 4 bases and J by 3 bases, 4 bases remained unmatched. The CDR3 sequence is 14 residues long. CDR3 DNA: TGTGCCAGCAGTTCTCCGGGACAGACAGATACGCAGTATTTT. Its translation is CASSSPGQTDTQYF.

In nucleotides, the CDR3 is TGTGCCAGCAGCTTATTTGAGCGGGAGAGAATTACGCAGTATTTT. Its protein product is CASSLFERERITQYF. The V call is TRBV7-2, the J call TRBJ2-3; 8 bases map to TRBD2. V was clipped by 2 bases and J by 8 bases; unmatched bases: 9. This CDR3 spans 15 amino acids. Germline V gene lookup returns CDR1 SGHTA and CDR2 FQGNSA.

V and J are TRBV27 and TRBJ1-1, with 8 bases lining up with TRBD1. J lost 4 bases, V lost 9 bases, and 13 bases had no gene match. Germline CDR1 and CDR2: MNHEY and SMNVEV (reference sequence). The CDR3 extends over 15 amino acids. CDR3 region: CASTPDREGSTEAFF. The CDR3 DNA follows: TGTGCCAGTACCCCGGACAGGGAAGGTAGCACTGAAGCTTTCTTT.

The J gene is TRBJ1-4, the V gene TRBV18, with 8 bases fitting TRBD1. The V gene's germline CDR1 is KGHSH and CDR2 LQKENI. V lost 2 bases and J lost 6; bases outside the gene matches: 11. This CDR3 region has 17 residues. The CDR3 reads CASSPNEAQGAYEKLFF. In DNA, the CDR3 is TGTGCCAGCTCACCAAATGAAGCCCAGGGGGCTTATGAAAAACTGTTTTTT.

This chain links TRBV5-4 with TRBJ2-1; 11 bases agree with TRBD2. The CDR3 consists of 17 residues. V lost 0 bases to trimming and J lost 9 bases; unmatched junction nucleotides: 11. The V gene's germline CDR1 is SGHNT and CDR2 YYREEE (reference sequence). CDR3 protein: CASSLVGGSGRGGEQFF. The CDR3, as DNA: TGTGCCAGCAGCTTGGTTGGGGGTAGCGGGAGGGGAGGTGAGCAGTTCTTC.

The CDR3 bases are TGTGCCAGCAGTGAAAACGGCGGGAGATCCTACAATGAGCAGTTCTTC. Encoded protein: CASSENGGRSYNEQFF. The chain couples TRBV6-1 to TRBJ2-1; 7 nucleotides align to TRBD2. The V segment lost 2 bases and the J segment 1 base; nucleotides outside the gene matches: 5. CDR3 length: 16 residues. Germline V gives CDR1 MNHNS, CDR2 SASEGT.

This clone showed up just once. The chain employs TRBV10-1 and TRBJ1-4; 7 bases are a match to TRBD1. V was clipped by 10 bases and J by 1 base; unmatched bases: 15. The CDR3 is made up of 17 amino acids. From germline, CDR1 is WNHNN and CDR2 SYGVQD (reference sequence). In DNA form, the CDR3 reads TGCGCCACCACAATTAGAAAGACAGGGAAAACTAATGAAAAACTGTTTTTT. It yields the protein CATTIRKTGKTNEKLFF.

V usage is TRBV2 and J usage is TRBJ1-1; the D gene is possibly TRBD1 (5 bases). CDR3 length equals 14 residues. Germline values: CDR1 SNHLY, CDR2 FYNNEI. The germline V and J ends were trimmed by 10 bases and 6 bases, with 21 bases remaining between them. CDR3 DNA: TGTGCCACCAGGACAACCACCCAAATCCCTGAAGCTTTCTTT. Its protein is CATRTTTQIPEAFF.

This clone was picked up a small number of times. J is TRBJ2-5 and V is TRBV7-9; TRBD1 aligns across 12 bases. The trim removed 5 bases at V and 1 base at J, leaving 8 bases unmatched. Germline assignment: CDR1 SEHNR and CDR2 FQNEAQ (reference sequence). The CDR3 length is 17 residues. The chain's CDR3 is CASSPGTGGPPQETQYF. The CDR3 DNA is TGTGCCAGCAGCCCCGGGACAGGGGGCCCCCCCCAAGAGACCCAGTACTTC.

This chain links TRBV7-9 with TRBJ1-1, with D hard to call. Trimming took 5 bases from V and 2 from J, leaving 21 bases between them. Germline loops: CDR1 SEHNR, CDR2 FQNEAQ (reference sequence). The length of the CDR3 is 17 residues. CDR3 nucleotide sequence: TGTGCCAGCAGCGAAGATGGGCCGCACGTCCCAAACACTGAAGCTTTCTTT. The encoded protein is CASSEDGPHVPNTEAFF.

The chain joins TRBV5-6 to TRBJ2-3; D possibly corresponds to TRBD2 (5 bases). Germline CDR1 and CDR2: SGHDT and YYEEEE. Between the trimmed V and J ends, which lost 1 base and 2 bases, there was a span of 14 bases. CDR3 length: 16 amino acids. Here the CDR3 DNA reads TGTGCCAGCAGCTTGTGGGTAGCGACGAACACAGATACGCAGTATTTT. Translation gives CASSLWVATNTDTQYF.